This T cell receptor (beta chain) was documented in a study of human T cells and chemical hapten exposure. For the study at large: Patients' scalps got diphenylcyclopropenone weekly throughout the approximately 25-week study. Study-level points and caveats: Patch test scores rose with PT1 expanded TCR counts, a positive correlation. The study found that DPC sensitization did not change TCRs above 1 in 1000 frequency.

Time point meaning: patch test 3, about 24 weeks after DPC sensitization. Treatment defined: therapeutic diphenylcyclopropenone sensitization with weekly scalp DPC. TCRdb re-derived calls from the RACE reads in MiXCR, one entry per CDR3 protein. Of about 64,000 distinct CDR3 sequences listed, approximately 11% were seen once; the top ten hold about 2.5%. This clonotype was seen more than once but under ten times. The target antigen is unknown. The V and J ends lost 2 bases and 4 bases respectively, with 9 bases between them. The CDR3 has 14 residues. CDR1 and CDR2 (germline): SGHRS, YFSETQ. The V and J genes are TRBV5-1 and TRBJ2-2; D possibly corresponds to TRBD1 (6 bases). The material sequenced was whole blood, taken in connection with sensitization to the hapten diphenylcyclopropenone (DPC). The sequence came from a woman aged 25 to 39 with alopecia areata. Some clones in this sample may be carry-over from other donors' samples. The CDR3: CASSLQGSTGELFF. The CDR3 DNA is TGCGCCAGCAGCTTACAGGGATCCACCGGGGAGCTGTTTTTT.